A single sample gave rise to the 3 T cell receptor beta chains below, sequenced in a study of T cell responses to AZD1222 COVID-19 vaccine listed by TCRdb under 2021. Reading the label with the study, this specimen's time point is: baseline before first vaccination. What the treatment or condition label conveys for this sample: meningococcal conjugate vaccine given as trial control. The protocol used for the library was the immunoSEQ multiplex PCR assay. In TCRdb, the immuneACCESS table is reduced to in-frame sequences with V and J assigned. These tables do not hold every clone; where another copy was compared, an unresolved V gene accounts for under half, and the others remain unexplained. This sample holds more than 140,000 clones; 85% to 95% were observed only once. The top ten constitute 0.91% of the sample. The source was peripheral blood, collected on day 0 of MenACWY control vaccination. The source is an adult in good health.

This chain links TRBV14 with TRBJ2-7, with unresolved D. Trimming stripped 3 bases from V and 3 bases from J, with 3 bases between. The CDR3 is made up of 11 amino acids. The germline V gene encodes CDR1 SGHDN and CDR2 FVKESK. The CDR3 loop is CASSHNYEQYF. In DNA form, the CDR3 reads TGTGCCAGCAGCCACAACTACGAGCAGTACTTC. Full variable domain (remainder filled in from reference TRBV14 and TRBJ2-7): EAGVTQFPSHSVIEKGQTVTLRCDPISGHDNLYWYRRVMGKEIKFLLHFVKESKQDESGMPNNRFLAERTGGTYSTLKVQPAELEDSGVYFCASSHNYEQYFGPGTRLTVT.

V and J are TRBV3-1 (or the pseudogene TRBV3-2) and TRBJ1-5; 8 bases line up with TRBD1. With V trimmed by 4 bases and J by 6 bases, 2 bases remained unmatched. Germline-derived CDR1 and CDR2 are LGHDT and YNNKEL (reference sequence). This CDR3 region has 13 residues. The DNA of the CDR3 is TGTGCCAGCAGCCCGGACAGGGTTCAGCCCCAGCATTTT. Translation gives CASSPDRVQPQHF.

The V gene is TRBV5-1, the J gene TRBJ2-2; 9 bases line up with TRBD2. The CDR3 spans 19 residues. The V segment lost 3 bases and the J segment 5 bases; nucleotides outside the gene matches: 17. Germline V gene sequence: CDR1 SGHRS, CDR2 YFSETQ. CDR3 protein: CASSSGWRGGKSETGELFF. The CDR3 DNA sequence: TGCGCCAGCAGCTCCGGATGGCGGGGGGGCAAGAGTGAAACCGGGGAGCTGTTTTTT.